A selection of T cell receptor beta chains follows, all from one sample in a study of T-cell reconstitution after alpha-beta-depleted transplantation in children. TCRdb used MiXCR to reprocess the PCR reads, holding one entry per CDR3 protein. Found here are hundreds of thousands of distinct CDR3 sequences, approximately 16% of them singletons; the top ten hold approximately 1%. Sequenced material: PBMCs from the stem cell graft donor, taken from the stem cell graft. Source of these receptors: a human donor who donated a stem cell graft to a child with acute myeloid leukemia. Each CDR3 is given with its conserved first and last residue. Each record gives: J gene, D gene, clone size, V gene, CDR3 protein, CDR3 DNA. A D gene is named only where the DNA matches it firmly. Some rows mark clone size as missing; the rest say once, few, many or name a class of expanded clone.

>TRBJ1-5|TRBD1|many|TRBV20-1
CSARGDRDQPQHF
TGCAGTGCTAGGGGGGACAGGGACCAGCCCCAGCATTTT
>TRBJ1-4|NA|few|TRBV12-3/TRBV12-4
CASTPGSHEKLFF
TGTGCCAGCACTCCCGGGTCCCATGAAAAACTGTTTTTT
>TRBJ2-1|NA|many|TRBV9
CASSVWDDNEQFF
TGTGCCAGCAGCGTATGGGATGACAATGAGCAGTTCTTC
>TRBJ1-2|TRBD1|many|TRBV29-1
CSAGTGGYGYTF
TGCAGCGCCGGGACAGGGGGCTATGGCTACACCTTC
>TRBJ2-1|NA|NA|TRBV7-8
CASSLVPRNEQFF
TGTGCCAGCAGCTTAGTCCCCCGTAATGAGCAGTTCTTC
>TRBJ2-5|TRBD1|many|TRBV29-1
CSVRTGRSKETQYF
TGCAGCGTACGGACAGGGAGGTCGAAAGAGACCCAGTACTTC
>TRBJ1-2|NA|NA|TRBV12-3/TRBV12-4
CASSFKRNYGYTF
TGTGCCAGCAGTTTTAAACGAAACTATGGCTACACCTTC
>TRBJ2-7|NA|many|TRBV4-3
CASSQEAGPYYEQYF
TGCGCCAGCAGCCAAGAAGCCGGGCCCTATTACGAGCAGTACTTC
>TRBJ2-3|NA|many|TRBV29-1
CSVKGLLTDTQYF
TGCAGCGTTAAGGGGCTCCTCACAGATACGCAGTATTTT
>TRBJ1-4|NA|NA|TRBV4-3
CASSQEMVSPNEKLFF
TGCGCCAGCAGCCAAGAAATGGTGAGCCCCAATGAAAAACTGTTTTTT
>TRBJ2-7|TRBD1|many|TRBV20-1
CSAGGGPGEQYF
TGCAGTGCAGGGGGCGGTCCGGGCGAGCAGTACTTC
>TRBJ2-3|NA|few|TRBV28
CASTLTAGSTDTQYF
TGTGCCAGCACCCTGACGGCAGGGTCCACAGATACGCAGTATTTT
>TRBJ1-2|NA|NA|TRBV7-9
CASSPTRGDGYTF
TGTGCCAGCAGCCCCACCCGGGGGGATGGCTACACCTTC
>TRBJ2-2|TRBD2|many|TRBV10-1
CASKASGEGELFF
TGCGCCAGCAAGGCTAGCGGGGAGGGGGAGCTGTTTTTT
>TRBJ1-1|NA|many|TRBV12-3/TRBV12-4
CASSREAFF
TGTGCCAGCAGTAGAGAAGCTTTCTTT
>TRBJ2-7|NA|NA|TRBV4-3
CASSQGPGGGFSYEQYF
TGCGCCAGCAGCCAAGGGCCCGGTGGAGGGTTCTCCTACGAGCAGTACTTC
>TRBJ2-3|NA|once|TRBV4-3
CASSQARGARLYF
TGCGCCAGCAGCCAGGCCCGGGGGGCAAGACTGTATTTT
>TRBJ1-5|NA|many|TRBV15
CATSRGNQPQHF
TGTGCCACCAGCAGAGGCAATCAGCCCCAGCATTTT
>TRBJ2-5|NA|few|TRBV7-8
CASSRGRGVQETQYF
TGTGCCAGCAGCCGTGGTAGGGGAGTTCAGGAGACCCAGTACTTC
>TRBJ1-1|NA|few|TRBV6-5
CASSSGASERGTEAFF
TGTGCCAGCAGTTCGGGGGCCTCAGAGAGGGGCACTGAAGCTTTCTTT
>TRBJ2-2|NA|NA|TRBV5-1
CASSLASWAGELFF
TGCGCCAGCAGCTTGGCCTCGTGGGCCGGGGAGCTGTTTTTT
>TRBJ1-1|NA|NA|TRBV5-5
CASSPTGGMNTEAFF
TGTGCCAGCAGCCCTACGGGGGGAATGAACACTGAAGCTTTCTTT
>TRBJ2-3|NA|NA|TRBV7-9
CASSSAGLGTDTQYF
TGTGCCAGCAGCTCGGCGGGATTAGGCACAGATACGCAGTATTTT
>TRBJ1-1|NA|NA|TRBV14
CASSQDGDPEAFF
TGTGCCAGCAGCCAAGATGGAGATCCTGAAGCTTTCTTT
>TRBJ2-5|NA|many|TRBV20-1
CSAPSRGTQYF
TGCAGTGCTCCAAGCAGAGGGACCCAGTACTTC
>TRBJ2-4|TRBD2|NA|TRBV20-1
CSARAHFRGGHKNIQYF
TGCAGTGCTAGAGCCCACTTCCGGGGGGGCCACAAAAACATTCAGTACTTC
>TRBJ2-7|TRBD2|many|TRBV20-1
CSARVRAAGGPGEQYF
TGCAGTGCTAGAGTTCGCGCAGCGGGGGGGCCGGGAGAGCAGTACTTC
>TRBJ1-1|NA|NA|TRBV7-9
CASSPGGIGNTEAFF
TGTGCCAGCAGCCCTGGAGGGATTGGGAACACTGAAGCTTTCTTT
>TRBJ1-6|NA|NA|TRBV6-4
CASWALNSPLHF
TGTGCCAGCTGGGCCCTAAATTCACCCCTCCACTTT
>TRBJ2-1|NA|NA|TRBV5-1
CASSSTGGGYNEQFF
TGCGCCAGCAGCTCAACGGGGGGCGGCTACAATGAGCAGTTCTTC
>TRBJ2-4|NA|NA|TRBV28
CASSSVEGINIQYF
TGTGCCAGCAGTTCCGTGGAAGGTATAAACATTCAGTACTTC
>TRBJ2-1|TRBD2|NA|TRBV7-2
CASSFPGTRLGNEQFF
TGTGCCAGCAGCTTTCCGGGGACTAGGTTGGGGAATGAGCAGTTCTTC
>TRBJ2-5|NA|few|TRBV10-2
CASSEVSQETQYF
TGCGCCAGCAGTGAGGTCAGCCAAGAGACCCAGTACTTC
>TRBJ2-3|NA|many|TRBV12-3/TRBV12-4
CAIPGVEGGDTQYF
TGTGCCATCCCCGGGGTGGAAGGGGGAGATACGCAGTATTTT
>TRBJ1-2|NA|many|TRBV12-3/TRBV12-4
CASTNSNYGYTF
TGTGCCAGCACGAACTCGAACTATGGCTACACCTTC
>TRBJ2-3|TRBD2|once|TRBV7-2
CASSRATSGGTDTQYF
TGTGCCAGCAGTCGAGCGACTAGCGGGGGGACAGATACGCAGTATTTT
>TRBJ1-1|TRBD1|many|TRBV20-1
CSGRRQGLEAFF
TGCAGTGGGCGGAGACAGGGCCTAGAGGCTTTCTTT
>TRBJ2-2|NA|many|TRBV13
CASSLWQYTGELFF
TGTGCCAGCAGCTTATGGCAGTACACCGGGGAGCTGTTTTTT
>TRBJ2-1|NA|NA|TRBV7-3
CASSLGPGTYNEQFF
TGTGCCAGCAGCTTAGGCCCGGGAACCTACAATGAGCAGTTCTTC
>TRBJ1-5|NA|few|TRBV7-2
CASSLWVPRSNQPQHF
TGTGCCAGCAGCTTATGGGTCCCGCGGAGCAATCAGCCCCAGCATTTT
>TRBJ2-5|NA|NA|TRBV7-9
CASSPSGPIETQYF
TGTGCCAGCAGCCCCTCGGGACCAATTGAGACCCAGTACTTC
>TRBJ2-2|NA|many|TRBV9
CASSVGDYTTGELFF
TGTGCCAGCAGCGTAGGAGACTACACCACCGGGGAGCTGTTTTTT
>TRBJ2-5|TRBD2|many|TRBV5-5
CASSPRTRGETQYF
TGTGCCAGCAGCCCAAGGACTAGAGGAGAGACCCAGTACTTC
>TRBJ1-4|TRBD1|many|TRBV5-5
CASSGTGHNEKLFF
TGTGCCAGCAGCGGGACAGGCCATAATGAAAAACTGTTTTTT
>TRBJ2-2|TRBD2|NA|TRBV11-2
CASSSWGLAGGRVTGELFF
TGTGCCAGCAGCTCCTGGGGACTAGCGGGGGGGAGGGTCACCGGGGAGCTGTTTTTT
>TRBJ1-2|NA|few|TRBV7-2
CASSTSRDLWGYTF
TGTGCCAGCAGCACCTCAAGAGATCTATGGGGCTACACCTTC
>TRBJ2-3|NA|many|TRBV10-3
CALLSSGTMPDTQYF
TGTGCCCTCCTTAGCTCCGGGACGATGCCCGATACGCAGTATTTT
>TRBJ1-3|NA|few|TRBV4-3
CASSHFKTGNTIYF
TGCGCCAGCAGCCATTTTAAAACTGGAAACACCATATATTTT
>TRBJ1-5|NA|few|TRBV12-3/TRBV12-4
CASSFFPTDQPQHF
TGTGCCAGCAGTTTCTTCCCGACAGATCAGCCCCAGCATTTT
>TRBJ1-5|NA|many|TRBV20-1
CSARDPGYSNQPQHF
TGCAGTGCTAGAGATCCAGGGTATAGCAATCAGCCCCAGCATTTT
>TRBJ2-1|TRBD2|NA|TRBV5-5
CASSLAGALNEQFF
TGTGCCAGCAGCTTAGCGGGGGCTCTTAATGAGCAGTTCTTC
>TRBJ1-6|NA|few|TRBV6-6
CASREQGYSPLHF
TGTGCCAGCAGGGAGCAGGGCTATTCACCCCTCCACTTT
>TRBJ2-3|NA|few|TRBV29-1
CSVDFTDTQYF
TGCAGCGTTGACTTCACAGATACGCAGTATTTT